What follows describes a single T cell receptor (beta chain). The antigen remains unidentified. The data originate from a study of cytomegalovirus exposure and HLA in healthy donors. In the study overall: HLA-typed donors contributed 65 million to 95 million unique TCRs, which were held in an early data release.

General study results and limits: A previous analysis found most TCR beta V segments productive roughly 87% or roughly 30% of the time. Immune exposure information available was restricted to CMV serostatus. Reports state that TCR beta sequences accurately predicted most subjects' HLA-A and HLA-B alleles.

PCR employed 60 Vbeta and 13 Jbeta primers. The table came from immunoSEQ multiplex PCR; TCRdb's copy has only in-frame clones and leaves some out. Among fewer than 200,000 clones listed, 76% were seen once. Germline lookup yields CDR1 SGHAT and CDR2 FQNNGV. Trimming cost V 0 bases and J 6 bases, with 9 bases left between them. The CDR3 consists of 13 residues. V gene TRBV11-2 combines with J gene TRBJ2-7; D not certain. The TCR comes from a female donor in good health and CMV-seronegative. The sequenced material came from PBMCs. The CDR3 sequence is CASSLDRGREQYF. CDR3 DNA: TGTGCCAGCAGCTTAGATCGCGGTCGCGAGCAGTACTTC.